One and the same sample provided the 25 T cell receptor beta chains below, sequenced in a study of CXCR3-negative and CXCR3-positive naive CD8 T cells. Broader study findings: The TRB CDR3s that CXCR3-positive naive cells carried were more hydrophobic than those of CXCR3-negative naive cells.

Libraries of TRB cDNA were made by 5' RACE and carried UMIs. For each CDR3 protein, TCRdb gives one entry from its re-call of the 5' RACE reads, without DNA. This table lists approximately 90,000 distinct CDR3 sequences. For these receptors, no antigen is known. The material sequenced was naive CXCR3+ CD8+ T cells from blood. Described subset: CD45RO-CCR7+CD27+CD95- naive CD8+ T cells expressing CXCR3 (TNR3+). The receptors derive from a human donor in good health. Some clones in this sample may be carry-over from other donors' samples.

CDR3 loop: CASSNQGFAEAFF. This chain joins TRBV19 and TRBJ1-1; TCRdb reports TRBD1, a call that lacks DNA to check it against. Per the germline V gene, CDR1 is LNHDA and CDR2 is SQIVND (reference sequence). The CDR3 has 13 residues.

The chain uses TRBV11-1 and TRBJ1-1; lacking DNA, the TRBD1 call made by TCRdb goes unchecked. The CDR3 loop spans 12 amino acids. CDR1 SGHAT and CDR2 FQDESV come from the germline V gene (reference sequence). The CDR3 spells CASGGQRVEAFF.

V gene TRBV29-1 combines with J gene TRBJ2-7; TCRdb names TRBD1, which stays unverified in the absence of DNA. Per germline, CDR1 SQVTM and CDR2 ANQGSEA. The CDR3 runs 13 residues. The CDR3 here is CSVDGPGGYEQYF.

This chain links TRBV4-1 with TRBJ2-7. The CDR3 length is 14 residues. The germline V gene encodes CDR1 MGHRA and CDR2 YSYEKL. The CDR3 is CASSQLVYNYEQYF.

V and J are TRBV19 and TRBJ2-7; TCRdb lists TRBD2, though no DNA is available to test this call. The CDR3 length is 14 residues. Germline values: CDR1 LNHDA, CDR2 SQIVND (reference sequence). The CDR3 reads CASSISGSYYEQYF.

The chain joins TRBV7-8 to TRBJ2-3; TCRdb outputs TRBD2, but without DNA this stays unchecked. Germline V gene lookup returns CDR1 SGHVS and CDR2 FQNEAQ. CDR3 length: 16 amino acids. CDR3 loop: CASSLTSGGPTDTQYF.

The rearrangement joins TRBV6-5 to TRBJ2-7; TCRdb's D gene call, TRBD1, goes unchecked for lack of DNA. Germline V CDR1 and CDR2: MNHEY, SVGAGI. This CDR3 comprises 14 residues. CDR3 sequence: CASSYRQGIDEQYF.

The chain is built from TRBV28 and TRBJ1-1. CDR3 length: 13 residues. The germline V gene encodes CDR1 MDHEN and CDR2 SYDVKM. CDR3 residues: CASSFVPNTEAFF.

J is TRBJ1-3 and V is TRBV7-8. Germline V gene data show CDR1 as SGHVS and CDR2 as FQNEAQ. The CDR3 sequence is 13 residues long. CDR3 region: CASSSNSGNTIYF.

The rearrangement links TRBV20-1 to TRBJ2-5. Germline values: CDR1 DFQATT, CDR2 SNEGSKA (reference sequence). This CDR3 has 12 residues. The CDR3 loop reads CSAGDMKETQYF.

J is TRBJ2-1 and V is TRBV6-6. The length of the CDR3 is 14 residues. Germline V CDR1 and CDR2: MNHNY, SVGAGI (reference sequence). The CDR3 spells CASSYSNQDNEQFF.

The chain joins TRBV5-1 to TRBJ2-7; TCRdb gives TRBD2 as the D gene, but with no DNA this cannot be confirmed. The CDR3 length is 15 residues. Germline-derived CDR1 and CDR2 are SGHRS and YFSETQ. CDR3 in amino acids: CASSLEIGGSYEQYF.

The genes are TRBV6-5 and TRBJ2-3. Germline assignment: CDR1 MNHEY and CDR2 SVGAGI. This CDR3 spans 14 amino acids. This CDR3 reads CASSYAQDGDTQYF.

The chain joins TRBV23-1 to TRBJ2-7. TRBV23-1 is an ORF, with its function uncertain. The CDR3 is made up of 14 amino acids. CDR3 residues: CASSQSPESYEQYF.

This chain uses TRBV5-4 with TRBJ2-5; TCRdb's D call, TRBD2, is unchecked because there is no DNA. The CDR3 extends over 15 amino acids. The germline gives CDR1 SGHNT, CDR2 YYREEE (reference sequence). The CDR3: CASSLRGGGVETQYF.

This chain connects TRBV3-1 to TRBJ1-1. Germline lookup yields CDR1 LGHDT and CDR2 YNNKEL (reference sequence). The CDR3 loop spans 13 amino acids. CDR3: CASSQTENTEAFF.

The chain carries TRBV6-6 and TRBJ2-7; without DNA, the TCRdb call of TRBD2 cannot be checked. Germline-derived CDR1 and CDR2 are MNHNY and SVGAGI (reference sequence). The CDR3 sequence is 14 residues long. The CDR3 spells CASSSSGRTYEQYF.

V gene TRBV29-1 combines with J gene TRBJ2-3; TCRdb picks TRBD2, but there is no DNA to check that call. CDR3 length: 15 residues. The germline CDR1 and CDR2 sequences are SQVTM and ANQGSEA. The CDR3 loop reads CSVTESGGLTDTQYF.

V is TRBV7-6 and J is TRBJ2-2; there is no DNA to check the TCRdb D call of TRBD1. The CDR3 length is 14 residues. Germline values: CDR1 SGHVS, CDR2 FNYEAQ. The CDR3 loop is CASSSGQDPGELFF.

This chain uses TRBV7-9 with TRBJ2-7. The CDR3 covers 12 residues. Germline V lookup: CDR1 SEHNR, CDR2 FQNEAQ (reference sequence). CDR3 residues: CASSLGVGEQYF.

CDR3: CAISDRDSPSEQYF. The chain employs TRBV10-3 and TRBJ2-7; checking the TCRdb D call of TRBD1 is not possible without DNA. The CDR3 consists of 14 residues. Germline assignment: CDR1 ENHRY and CDR2 SYGVKD.

The V and J genes are TRBV6-2 or TRBV6-3 and TRBJ2-4. The CDR3 has 13 residues. Germline CDR1 MNHEY, CDR2 SVGEGT. Here the CDR3 reads CASSYLYKNIQYF.

The chain employs TRBV20-1 and TRBJ1-2; with no DNA, the TCRdb D assignment of TRBD1 cannot be verified. The length of the CDR3 is 12 residues. In germline, CDR1 is DFQATT, CDR2 SNEGSKA (reference sequence). The CDR3 protein is CSATGTGDGSTF.

This chain joins TRBV20-1 and TRBJ2-7; the TRBD1 assignment by TCRdb is unverifiable without DNA. Germline CDR1 is DFQATT and CDR2 is SNEGSKA (reference sequence). The length of the CDR3 is 14 residues. CDR3 sequence reads: CSAPTPGTEYEQYF.

The V gene is TRBV4-3, the J gene TRBJ1-4. This CDR3 has 15 residues. Germline CDR1 LGHNA, CDR2 YSLEER. The CDR3 protein is CASSQAETANEKLFF.